Detailed here is one T cell receptor beta chain. Its specificity is unknown. An end of the junction does not agree with germline; a read error may underlie this. TCRdb itself ran the reads through MiXCR, one entry per CDR3 protein. The table records hundreds of thousands of distinct CDR3 sequences, roughly a third of them present only once. The sample is drawn from a study of T cell repertoires in cytomegalovirus infection. Study summary: Indications came from public TCR beta signatures; they pointed to CMV infection and to a matching HLA type. Study findings and constraints: Using cumulative public TCR beta family frequency, the authors identified those who carried CMV together with the relevant HLA. Across the ex vivo response, the dominant clonotypes were HLA-C-restricted CMV-specific TCR beta clonotypes.

The CDR3 length is 15 residues. The germline gives CDR1 LGHNA, CDR2 YNFKEQ. The sequence came from a human donor in good health (CMV status not recorded). Some clones in this sample may be carry-over from other donors' samples. The gene calls are TRBV4-2 and TRBJ1-6; D gene unclear. Sequencing was performed on PBMCs. The CDR3, as DNA: TGTGCCAGCCGCCAAGCGGCTTTCCGGAATTCACCCCTCCACTTT. Protein product: CASRQAAFRNSPLHF.